These T cell receptor beta chains were read from a single sample in a study of T cell responses to AZD1222 COVID-19 vaccine. TCRdb keeps only in-frame clones here, not all; method: immunoSEQ multiplex PCR. This sample has about 110,000 clones, with just under 95% found just once. The specimen was peripheral blood, collected 28 days after the second AZD1222 dose. The receptors were gathered from an adult who received the AZD1222 COVID-19 vaccine. Both conserved end residues are part of each CDR3. The order of the fields is J gene, V gene, clone size, D gene, CDR3 protein, CDR3 DNA. A D gene is named only where the DNA matches it firmly. The listing skips clone size in some rows; elsewhere it reads once, few, many or a size class.

>TRBJ2-1|TRBV11-2|few|-
CASRPFKLSYNEQFF
TGTGCCAGCAGACCCTTTAAACTATCCTACAATGAGCAGTTCTTC
>TRBJ2-7|TRBV7-9|-|-
CASSPGTSTYEQYF
TGTGCCAGCAGCCCCGGGACCTCTACCTACGAGCAGTACTTC
>TRBJ2-7|TRBV5-1|-|TRBD2
CASSPGLAGYEQYF
TGCGCCAGCAGCCCCGGACTAGCGGGTTACGAGCAGTACTTC
>TRBJ1-2|TRBV4-3|once|-
CASSQDRGSGYGYTF
TGCGCCAGCAGCCAAGATAGGGGGTCTGGCTATGGCTACACCTTC
>TRBJ2-3|TRBV4-3|-|TRBD1
CASSQDGGTGINTQYF
TGCGCCAGCAGCCAAGATGGGGGGACAGGGATTAATACGCAGTATTTT
>TRBJ1-3|TRBV7-2|-|-
CASSLEAQGVSGNTIYF
TGTGCCAGCAGCTTAGAGGCCCAGGGAGTCTCTGGAAACACCATATATTTT
>TRBJ1-2|TRBV6-6|once|-
CASSYASNYGYTF
TGTGCCAGCAGTTACGCCAGTAACTATGGCTACACCTTC
>TRBJ1-1|TRBV7-9|-|TRBD1
CASSHRDRLNTEAFF
TGTGCCAGCAGCCACAGGGACAGGTTGAACACTGAAGCTTTCTTT
>TRBJ1-1|TRBV28|-|-
CASSSRENTEAFF
TGTGCCAGCAGTTCCAGGGAGAACACTGAAGCTTTCTTT
>TRBJ2-2|TRBV7-9|-|TRBD2
CASSQWGGVPNTGELFF
TGTGCCAGCAGCCAATGGGGGGGAGTCCCGAACACCGGGGAGCTGTTTTTT
>TRBJ2-2|TRBV29-1|-|-
CSVDRPNTGELFF
TGCAGCGTTGACAGGCCAAACACCGGGGAGCTGTTTTTT
>TRBJ2-7|TRBV5-8|-|-
CASSFEGVGTSFFYEQYF
TGTGCCAGCAGCTTCGAGGGGGTGGGGACGTCTTTCTTCTACGAGCAGTACTTC
>TRBJ1-5|TRBV19|-|-
CASSIRDTRNQPQHF
TGTGCCAGTAGTATTAGGGACACCCGCAATCAGCCCCAGCATTTT
>TRBJ2-3|TRBV25-1|-|-
CASSDYLGLVIDTQYF
TGTGCCAGCAGTGATTATCTGGGACTGGTGATAGATACGCAGTATTTT
>TRBJ1-4|TRBV9|-|TRBD1
CASSEGQGEEKLFF
TGTGCCAGCAGCGAGGGACAGGGCGAAGAAAAACTGTTTTTT
>TRBJ2-2|TRBV5-4|once|TRBD1
CASSHPTGEYTGELFF
TGTGCCAGCAGCCACCCGACAGGGGAGTACACCGGGGAGCTGTTTTTT
>TRBJ2-4|TRBV6-5|-|-
CASSYSGVAKNIQYF
TGTGCCAGCAGTTATTCGGGGGTAGCCAAAAACATTCAGTACTTC
>TRBJ1-2|TRBV7-8|-|-
CASSTEADLYGYTF
TGTGCCAGCAGCACGGAAGCGGACCTCTATGGCTACACCTTC
>TRBJ1-1|TRBV7-3|-|-
CASSSGANTEAFF
TGTGCCAGCAGCTCGGGGGCTAACACTGAAGCTTTCTTT
>TRBJ1-4|TRBV2|-|-
CASSELATNEKLFF
TGTGCCAGCAGTGAGCTCGCAACTAATGAAAAACTGTTTTTT
>TRBJ2-5|TRBV5-1|-|-
CASSLEGGTNQETQYF
TGCGCCAGCAGCTTGGAGGGGGGGACGAATCAAGAGACCCAGTACTTC
>TRBJ2-5|TRBV4-1|-|TRBD2
CASSQGLAGVETQYF
TGCGCCAGCAGCCAAGGCCTAGCGGGGGTAGAGACCCAGTACTTC
>TRBJ2-7|TRBV28|-|TRBD2
CASSLQAGGSYEQYF
TGTGCCAGCAGTTTGCAAGCGGGGGGTTCCTACGAGCAGTACTTC
>TRBJ2-3|TRBV6-4|once|-
CASSDSPGWGQYF
TGTGCCAGCAGTGACTCGCCGGGCTGGGGACAGTATTTT
>TRBJ1-2|TRBV5-6|-|TRBD1
CASSLVAGGNGYTF
TGTGCCAGCAGCTTGGTGGCAGGGGGGAATGGCTACACCTTC
>TRBJ1-3|TRBV6-5|-|-
CASSRGQISGNTIYF
TGTGCCAGCAGTCGGGGACAAATCTCTGGAAACACCATATATTTT
>TRBJ1-5|TRBV19|-|-
CASRQQTATNQPQHF
TGTGCCAGTAGACAACAGACAGCCACCAATCAGCCCCAGCATTTT
>TRBJ1-2|TRBV3-1/TRBV3-2|-|-
CASSPAGQDYGYTF
TGTGCCAGCAGCCCCGCGGGCCAGGACTATGGCTACACCTTC
>TRBJ2-5|TRBV5-6|-|-
CASSGFTGYQETQYF
TGTGCCAGCAGCGGATTCACAGGGTACCAAGAGACCCAGTACTTC
>TRBJ1-4|TRBV7-2|-|TRBD1
CASSLAGTGTEKLFF
TGTGCCAGCAGCCTAGCAGGGACAGGGACCGAAAAACTGTTTTTT
>TRBJ1-2|TRBV28|once|-
CASSLLAPLTRYTF
TGTGCCAGCAGTCTTCTGGCCCCTTTGACCCGCTACACCTTC
>TRBJ1-2|TRBV30|-|TRBD1
CAWREDRAVSGYTF
TGTGCCTGGAGGGAGGACAGGGCTGTCTCGGGCTACACCTTC
>TRBJ1-1|TRBV6-5|-|-
CASSYDGGTEAFF
TGTGCCAGCAGTTACGATGGTGGCACTGAAGCTTTCTTT
>TRBJ2-3|TRBV9|-|-
CASSAGPGSSTDTQYF
TGTGCCAGCAGCGCGGGGCCCGGAAGTAGCACAGATACGCAGTATTTT
>TRBJ1-2|TRBV4-3|-|-
CASSQIRGIQGYTF
TGCGCCAGCAGCCAGATTAGGGGTATACAGGGCTACACCTTC
>TRBJ1-6|TRBV2|-|-
CATGNLPNSPLHF
TGTGCCACCGGAAACCTCCCTAATTCACCCCTCCACTTT
>TRBJ1-1|TRBV5-4|-|-
CASSSAGLDTEAFF
TGTGCCAGCAGCTCGGCAGGGTTAGACACTGAAGCTTTCTTT
>TRBJ1-1|TRBV7-2|-|-
CASSLSTGWTEAFF
TGTGCCAGCAGCTTATCCACAGGGTGGACTGAAGCTTTCTTT
>TRBJ1-2|TRBV7-9|once|TRBD1
CASSLVRGPSYGYTF
TGTGCCAGCAGCTTAGTCAGGGGGCCCTCCTATGGCTACACCTTC
>TRBJ1-1|TRBV6-2/TRBV6-3|-|-
CASSSGTANTEAFF
TGTGCCAGCAGTTCGGGGACCGCGAACACTGAAGCTTTCTTT
>TRBJ2-7|TRBV7-9|-|TRBD1
CASSSAGRGKSGYEQYF
TGTGCCAGCAGCTCAGCCGGCAGGGGGAAATCGGGCTACGAGCAGTACTTC
>TRBJ1-2|TRBV27|-|TRBD1
CASRETGVYGYTF
TGTGCCAGCAGAGAGACAGGGGTCTATGGCTACACCTTC
>TRBJ1-1|TRBV7-3|-|-
CASSFSVNTEAFF
TGTGCCAGCAGCTTTTCTGTGAACACTGAAGCTTTCTTT
>TRBJ1-2|TRBV6-5|-|-
CASSSEGREGYTF
TGTGCCAGCAGTAGTGAGGGAAGGGAAGGCTACACCTTC
>TRBJ1-1|TRBV2|-|-
CASSVYIRGHTEAFF
TGTGCCAGCAGTGTGTATATTCGGGGCCACACTGAAGCTTTCTTT
>TRBJ2-1|TRBV19|-|-
CASMARRVYNEQFF
TGTGCCAGTATGGCCCGCCGGGTCTACAATGAGCAGTTCTTC
>TRBJ2-7|TRBV15|once|TRBD1
CATSKDRISGNEQYF
TGTGCCACCAGCAAGGACAGGATAAGTGGTAACGAGCAGTACTTC
>TRBJ2-2|TRBV5-1|-|-
CASSGGEWAGELFF
TGCGCCAGCAGCGGCGGGGAGTGGGCCGGGGAGCTGTTTTTT
>TRBJ2-2|TRBV4-3|-|TRBD1
CASSRDRETNTGELFF
TGCGCCAGCAGCCGAGACAGGGAGACGAACACCGGGGAGCTGTTTTTT
>TRBJ2-5|TRBV2|-|-
CASSATRQETQYF
TGTGCCAGCAGTGCGACCCGGCAGGAGACCCAGTACTTC